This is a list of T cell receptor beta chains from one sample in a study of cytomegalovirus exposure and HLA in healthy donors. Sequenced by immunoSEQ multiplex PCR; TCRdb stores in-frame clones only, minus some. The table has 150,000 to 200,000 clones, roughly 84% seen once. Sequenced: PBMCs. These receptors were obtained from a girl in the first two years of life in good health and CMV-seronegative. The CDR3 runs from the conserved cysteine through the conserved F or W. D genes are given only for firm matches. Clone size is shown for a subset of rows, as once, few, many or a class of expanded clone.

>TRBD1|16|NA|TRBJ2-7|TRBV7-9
CASSLVGTGSSHEQYF
TGTGCCAGCAGCTTAGTAGGGACAGGGTCTTCCCACGAGCAGTACTTC
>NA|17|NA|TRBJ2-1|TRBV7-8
CASSSSGGTGSYNEQFF
TGTGCCAGCAGCTCCAGTGGGGGGACTGGATCTTACAATGAGCAGTTCTTC
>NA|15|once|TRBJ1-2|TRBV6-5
CASSYLDSSNYGYTF
TGTGCCAGCAGTTACTTGGACAGCTCTAACTATGGCTACACCTTC
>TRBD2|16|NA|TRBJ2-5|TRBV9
CASSVRGGGAAETQYF
TGTGCCAGCAGCGTTCGAGGCGGGGGGGCGGCAGAGACCCAGTACTTC
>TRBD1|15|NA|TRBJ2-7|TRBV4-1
CASSQTGQTSYEQYF
TGCGCCAGCAGCCAAACGGGACAGACCTCCTACGAGCAGTACTTC
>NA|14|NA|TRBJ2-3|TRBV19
CASSIVLITDTQYF
TGTGCCAGTAGTATAGTACTAATCACAGATACGCAGTATTTT
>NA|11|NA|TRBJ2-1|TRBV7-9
CAGDRGREQFF
TGTGCCGGGGATAGGGGCCGTGAGCAGTTCTTC
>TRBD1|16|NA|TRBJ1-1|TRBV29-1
CSAPRDRGLANTEAFF
TGCAGCGCCCCCCGGGACAGGGGGCTTGCGAACACTGAAGCTTTCTTT
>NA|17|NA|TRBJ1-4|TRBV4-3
CASSQDLGGGLGEKLFF
TGCGCCAGCAGCCAAGATCTAGGGGGGGGATTGGGGGAAAAACTGTTTTTT
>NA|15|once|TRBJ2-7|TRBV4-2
CASSQDRQASYEQYF
TGTGCCAGCAGCCAAGATCGGCAGGCGAGCTACGAGCAGTACTTC
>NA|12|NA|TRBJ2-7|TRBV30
CAWSDRRYEQYF
TGTGCCTGGTCTGACAGGCGGTACGAGCAGTACTTC